This T cell receptor (beta chain) was retrieved from a study of shared clonotypes between healthy human individuals. Study-wide results and limits: The diversity represented, both genetic and in exposure history, was limited by few donors.

Profiling relied on immunoSEQ multiplex PCR, and the TCRdb table lists in-frame clones only, not all of them. The sample records 530,000 or so clones, roughly 85% being singletons. Germline lookup yields CDR1 LNHDA and CDR2 SQIVND (reference sequence). The CDR3 covers 16 residues. V shed 5 bases and J shed 4 bases, with 21 bases lying between them. This clone was observed a few times. Its antigen is still unknown. This chain joins TRBV19 and TRBJ2-7; D is possibly TRBD2 (7 bases). The clonotype originates from a woman aged 35 to 49 in good health. Some clones in this sample may be carry-over from other donors' samples. Sequencing was carried out using PBMCs. CDR3 sequence: CASSSHWGGPRYEQYF. The CDR3 nucleotides read TGTGCCAGTAGTTCCCACTGGGGGGGGCCAAGATACGAGCAGTACTTC.